The 21 T cell receptor beta chains reported below all come from one sample, sequenced in a study of identical twins. TCRdb analysed the 5' RACE reads with MiXCR anew, one entry per CDR3 protein. The sample holds around 280,000 distinct CDR3 sequences, under 9.5% seen once. This sample was shared with a second study, whose subject was yellow fever vaccine responses in identical twins.

The sequenced material came from memory (CD45RO+) T cells sorted from blood. The source of these receptors is a woman between 18 and 30 years old in good health.

This clonotype has only a few counts. The chain carries TRBV5-1 and TRBJ2-1; D remains ambiguous. CDR1 and CDR2 (germline): SGHRS, YFSETQ. The CDR3 covers 15 residues. V was clipped by 2 bases and J by 0 bases, with 9 bases between them. CDR3 protein: CASSFDLSSYNEQFF. CDR3 DNA sequence: TGCGCCAGCAGCTTCGACCTGAGCTCCTACAATGAGCAGTTCTTC.

This chain joins TRBV7-8 and TRBJ2-7; 16 nucleotides align to TRBD2. Unmatched junction bases numbered 4, after V lost 1 base and J lost 7 bases. Germline lookup yields CDR1 SGHVS and CDR2 FQNEAQ. The CDR3 loop spans 16 amino acids. CDR3 bases: TGTGCCAGCAGCTTAGAGGGACTAGCGGGGGGGGGAGAGCAGTACGTC. Translated: CASSLEGLAGGGEQYV.

This clonotype was seen more than once but under ten times. The chain uses TRBV6-6 and TRBJ1-4, with D perhaps TRBD1 (5 bases). The germline V gene has CDR1 MNHNY and CDR2 SVGAGI (reference sequence). There are 14 residues in the CDR3. V lost 6 bases to trimming and J lost 5 bases, with 13 bases between them. This CDR3 reads CASRPGTENEKLFF. For the CDR3, the DNA is TGTGCCAGCAGACCCGGGACTGAGAATGAAAAACTGTTTTTT.

This clonotype was seen ten or more times. The chain joins TRBV12-3 or TRBV12-4 to TRBJ1-5; D is perhaps TRBD1 (6 bases). Trimming pared 6 bases from V and 1 base from J, leaving 19 bases between. The CDR3 has 17 amino acids. This CDR3 reads CASSSVGAGESNQPQHF. The CDR3 DNA reads TGTGCCAGCAGCTCAGTGGGCGCAGGGGAAAGCAATCAGCCCCAGCATTTT.

This clonotype was detected many times. The chain has TRBV12-3 or TRBV12-4 and TRBJ2-2; TRBD2 agrees at 7 bases. V lost 5 bases and J lost 6; bases outside the gene matches: 3. This CDR3 comprises 13 residues. The DNA of the CDR3 is TGTGCCAGCAGTAGCGGGATGGCCGGGGAGCTGTTTTTT. Amino acids: CASSSGMAGELFF.

This clonotype was seen repeatedly, ten times or more. The rearrangement links TRBV10-2 to TRBJ2-2, with 8 positions matching TRBD2. Germline trimming cut 4 bases from V and 2 bases from J; bases unmatched to any gene: 3. Germline loops: CDR1 WSHSY, CDR2 SAAADI. The CDR3 consists of 15 residues. The DNA for the CDR3 is TGCGCCAGCAGTGTCGGGGGGGGCAACACCGGGGAGCTGTTTTTT. This encodes CASSVGGGNTGELFF.

The CDR3 loop reads CASSPQGANEQYV. The CDR3 nucleotides are TGTGCCAGCAGTCCACAGGGGGCTAACGAGCAGTACGTC. The V gene is TRBV2, the J gene TRBJ2-7; 9 positions agree with TRBD1. V was pared by 5 bases and J by 5 bases, with 4 bases of the junction left unmatched. Germline lookup yields CDR1 SNHLY and CDR2 FYNNEI. The CDR3 is 13 amino acids.

Many counts were recorded for this clonotype. At one of its ends the junction is not consistent with the germline gene, which may arise from a read error. The chain is built from TRBV5-1 and TRBJ2-1, with D possibly being TRBD1 (6 bases). Germline V gives CDR1 SGHRS, CDR2 YFSETQ. The CDR3 sequence is 17 residues long. The CDR3 DNA is TGCGCCAGCAGCCTCGACCCAAGGGACAAAACCTACGATGAGCAGTTCTTC. Translating gives CASSLDPRDKTYDEQFF.

A few counts support this clonotype. CDR3 sequence: CASRAGTGGALEKLFF. The CDR3 DNA reads as TGTGCCAGCAGGGCCGGGACAGGGGGCGCGCTTGAAAAACTGTTTTTT. V is TRBV2 and J is TRBJ1-4; 12 bases line up with TRBD1. Losses at the gene ends were 6 bases for V and 7 bases for J; bases not matched to a gene: 9. CDR1 is SNHLY and CDR2 is FYNNEI in the germline V gene. The CDR3 runs 16 residues.

V is TRBV4-2 and J is TRBJ2-5, with D maybe TRBD1 (5 bases). The CDR3 sequence is 16 residues long. Trimming shortened V by 0 bases and J by 5 bases, and 16 bases separated the two germline ends. Germline CDR1 LGHNA, CDR2 YNFKEQ. CDR3 DNA: TGTGCCAGCAGCCAAGAGGCAGGGCCGGCGGAGGAGACCCAGTACTTC. It codes for CASSQEAGPAEETQYF.

CDR3 amino acids: CAISLVGETQYF. CDR3 nucleotides: TGTGCCATCAGCCTAGTTGGAGAGACCCAGTACTTC. The chain joins TRBV10-3 to TRBJ2-5; D is uncertain. CDR3 length: 12 amino acids. V was pared by 6 bases and J by 4 bases, with 9 bases between. Germline V lookup: CDR1 ENHRY, CDR2 SYGVKD.

This clonotype appeared many times. CDR3: CATSVRGGNEQFF. The CDR3 DNA is TGTGCCACCAGTGTCAGGGGGGGCAATGAGCAGTTCTTC. V usage is TRBV24-1 and J usage is TRBJ2-1; D tentatively reads TRBD1 or TRBD2 (7 bases each). CDR3 length: 13 amino acids. V lost 5 bases and J 6 bases, leaving 10 bases between the germline ends. In germline, CDR1 is KGHDR, CDR2 SFDVKD.

The J gene is TRBJ2-1, the V gene TRBV2; the match to TRBD1 covers 9 bases. Germline V lookup: CDR1 SNHLY, CDR2 FYNNEI. J was trimmed by 7 bases and V by 4 bases; bases with no gene match: 8. This CDR3 contains 15 residues. The CDR3 DNA sequence: TGTGCCAGCAGTGTTCTACAGGGGGCATTTAATGAGCAGTTCTTC. Residues: CASSVLQGAFNEQFF. Using reference TRBV2 and TRBJ2-1 for the parts outside the CDR3, the full variable domain is EPEVTQTPSHQVTQMGQEVILRCVPISNHLYFYWYRQILGQKVEFLVSFYNNEISEKSEIFDDQFSVERPDGSNFTLKIRSTKLEDSAMYFCASSVLQGAFNEQFFGPGTRLTVL.

The chain uses TRBV6-5 and TRBJ1-2, with a tentative D call TRBD1 (6 bases). CDR1 is MNHEY and CDR2 is SVGAGI in the germline V gene. The length of the CDR3 is 14 residues. Trimming pared 2 bases from V and 4 bases from J, leaving 11 bases between. CDR3 residues: CASSYLGQTYGYTF. CDR3 bases: TGTGCCAGCAGTTACCTAGGACAGACCTATGGCTACACCTTC.

The chain employs TRBV27 and TRBJ2-7; TRBD2 is a possible D gene (5 bases). The germline V and J ends were trimmed by 2 bases and 0 bases, with 8 bases remaining between them. This CDR3 contains 14 residues. The germline V gene encodes CDR1 MNHEY and CDR2 SMNVEV (reference sequence). The DNA of the CDR3 is TGTGCCAGCAGTTTAGGAGGACGCTCCTACGAGCAGTACTTC. This codes for CASSLGGRSYEQYF.

The genes are TRBV6-5 and TRBJ1-2, with 7 bases fitting TRBD1. This CDR3 spans 15 amino acids. The ends lost 4 bases at V and 6 bases at J; junction bases unmatched: 11. CDR1 is MNHEY and CDR2 is SVGAGI in the germline V gene. DNA of the CDR3: TGTGCCAGCAGTTCGGCGAGGACAGGCTACGATGGCTACACCTTC. It is translated as CASSSARTGYDGYTF.

The chain employs TRBV9 and TRBJ1-1; D is undetermined. The CDR3 has 14 residues. Looked up from germline, CDR1 is SGDLS and CDR2 is YYNGEE. V was clipped by 0 bases and J by 4 bases, with 10 bases between them. This chain's CDR3 is CASSVEGRGTEAFF. The CDR3 nucleotides are TGTGCCAGCAGCGTAGAGGGTCGAGGCACTGAAGCTTTCTTT. The full variable domain, its missing parts supplied by reference TRBV9 and TRBJ1-1, is DSGVTQTPKHLITATGQRVTLRCSPRSGDLSVYWYQQSLDQGLQFLIQYYNGEERAKGNILERFSAQQFPDLHSELNLSSLELGDSALYFCASSVEGRGTEAFFGQGTRLTVV.

The sample holds many counts of this clonotype. The rearrangement links TRBV6-5 to TRBJ1-4; no firm D call. The CDR3 sequence is 16 residues long. Trimming took off 4 bases at V and 1 base at J, with 13 bases between the two ends. Germline lookup yields CDR1 MNHEY and CDR2 SVGAGI. CDR3 protein: CASSWSLGETNEKLFF. The CDR3 DNA is TGTGCCAGCAGTTGGTCCCTTGGGGAAACTAATGAAAAACTGTTTTTT.

V is TRBV6-2 or TRBV6-3 and J is TRBJ2-1, with D perhaps TRBD2 (7 bases). There are 15 residues in the CDR3. Trimming took off 6 bases at V and 6 bases at J, with 18 bases between the two ends. CDR1 is MNHEY, CDR2 SVGEGT, per germline. DNA for the CDR3: TGTGCCAGCAGCCCAGCGAGGGGGGGCCTCAATGAGCAGTTCTTC. Its protein is CASSPARGGLNEQFF.

This clonotype was recorded many times. The V gene is TRBV5-1, the J gene TRBJ2-1; no firm D call. Germline V gene sequence: CDR1 SGHRS, CDR2 YFSETQ. This CDR3 has 14 residues. Trimming left V 5 bases short and J 0 bases short, with 9 bases between. In DNA form, the CDR3 reads TGCGCCAGCAGGGCAGTTCTCTCCTACAATGAGCAGTTCTTC. This translates into CASRAVLSYNEQFF. Complete variable domain (other parts from reference TRBV5-1 and TRBJ2-1): KAGVTQTPRYLIKTRGQQVTLSCSPISGHRSVSWYQQTPGQGLQFLFEYFSETQRNKGNFPGRFSGRQFSNSRSEMNVSTLELGDSALYLCASRAVLSYNEQFFGPGTRLTVL.

This clonotype was found many times. This chain links TRBV12-3 or TRBV12-4 with TRBJ1-1, with D uncertain. The CDR3 has 13 amino acids. V lost 4 bases and J lost 0, with 6 bases in between. CDR3: CASSSKVNTEAFF. DNA for the CDR3: TGTGCCAGCAGTTCCAAAGTGAACACTGAAGCTTTCTTT.